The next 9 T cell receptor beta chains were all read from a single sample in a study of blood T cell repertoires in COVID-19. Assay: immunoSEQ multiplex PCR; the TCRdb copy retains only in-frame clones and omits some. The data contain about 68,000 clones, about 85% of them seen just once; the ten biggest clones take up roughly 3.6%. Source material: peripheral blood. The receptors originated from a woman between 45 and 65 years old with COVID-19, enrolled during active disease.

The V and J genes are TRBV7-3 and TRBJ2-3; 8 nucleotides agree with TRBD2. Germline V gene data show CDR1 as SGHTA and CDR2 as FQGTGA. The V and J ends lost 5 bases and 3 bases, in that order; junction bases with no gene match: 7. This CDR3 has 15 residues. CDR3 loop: CASSRRGGLTDTQYF. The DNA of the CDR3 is TGTGCCAGCAGCCGACGCGGGGGGCTTACAGATACGCAGTATTTT.

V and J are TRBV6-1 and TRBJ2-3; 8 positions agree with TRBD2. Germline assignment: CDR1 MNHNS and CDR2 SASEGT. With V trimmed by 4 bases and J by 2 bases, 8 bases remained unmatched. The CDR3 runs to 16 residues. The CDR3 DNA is TGTGCCAGCAGTGCGCTTGCGGGAGGTTCCACAGATACGCAGTATTTT. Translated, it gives CASSALAGGSTDTQYF.

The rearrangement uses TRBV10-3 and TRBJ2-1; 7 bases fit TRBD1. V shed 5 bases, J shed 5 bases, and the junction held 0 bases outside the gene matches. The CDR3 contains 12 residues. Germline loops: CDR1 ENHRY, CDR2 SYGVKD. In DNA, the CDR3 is TGTGCCATCAGTAGGGGGCACAATGAGCAGTTCTTC. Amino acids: CAISRGHNEQFF.

This CDR3 is CASSLDLSGRAVGELFF. The CDR3 nucleotides read TGTGCCAGCAGCTTAGACCTTAGCGGGAGGGCCGTCGGGGAGCTGTTTTTT. This rearrangement joins TRBV11-3 to TRBJ2-2; 11 bases are shared with TRBD2. CDR1 SGHNT and CDR2 YENEEA come from the germline V gene. The CDR3 totals 17 residues. The V segment lost 0 bases and the J segment 7 bases; nucleotides outside the gene matches: 7.

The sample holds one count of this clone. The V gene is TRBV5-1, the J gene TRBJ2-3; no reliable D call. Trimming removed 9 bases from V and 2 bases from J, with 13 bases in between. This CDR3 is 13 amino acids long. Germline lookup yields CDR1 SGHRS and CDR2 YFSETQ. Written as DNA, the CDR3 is TGCGCCACTTCTCCCCACTTCACAGATACGCAGTATTTT. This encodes CATSPHFTDTQYF.

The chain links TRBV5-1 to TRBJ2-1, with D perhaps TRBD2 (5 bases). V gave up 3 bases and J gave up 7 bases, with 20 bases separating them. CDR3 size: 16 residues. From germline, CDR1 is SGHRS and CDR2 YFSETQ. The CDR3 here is CASSSYDYRTMNEQFF. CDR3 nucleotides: TGCGCCAGCAGCTCATATGACTACCGTACAATGAATGAGCAGTTCTTC. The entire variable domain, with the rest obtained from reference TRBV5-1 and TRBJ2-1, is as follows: KAGVTQTPRYLIKTRGQQVTLSCSPISGHRSVSWYQQTPGQGLQFLFEYFSETQRNKGNFPGRFSGRQFSNSRSEMNVSTLELGDSALYLCASSSYDYRTMNEQFFGPGTRLTVL.

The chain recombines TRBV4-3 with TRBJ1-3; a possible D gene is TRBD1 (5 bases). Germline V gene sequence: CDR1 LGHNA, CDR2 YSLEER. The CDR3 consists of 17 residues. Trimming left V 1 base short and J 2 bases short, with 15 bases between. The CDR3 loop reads CASSQGSQGITGNTIYF. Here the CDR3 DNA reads TGCGCCAGCAGCCAAGGGAGCCAGGGTATAACTGGAAACACCATATATTTT.

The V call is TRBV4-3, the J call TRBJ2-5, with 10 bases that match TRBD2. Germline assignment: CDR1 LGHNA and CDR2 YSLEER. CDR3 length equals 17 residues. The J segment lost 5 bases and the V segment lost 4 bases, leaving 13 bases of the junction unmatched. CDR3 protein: CASSPMIASGRGETQYF. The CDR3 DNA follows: TGCGCCAGCAGCCCAATGATAGCTAGCGGGAGAGGGGAGACCCAGTACTTC.

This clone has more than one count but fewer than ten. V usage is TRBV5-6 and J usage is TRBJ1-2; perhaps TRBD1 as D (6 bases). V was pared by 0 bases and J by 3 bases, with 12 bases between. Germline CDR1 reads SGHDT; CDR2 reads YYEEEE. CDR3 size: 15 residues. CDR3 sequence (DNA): TGTGCCAGCAGCTTGGTTCCAGGGGTTTACTATGGCTACACCTTC. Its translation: CASSLVPGVYYGYTF. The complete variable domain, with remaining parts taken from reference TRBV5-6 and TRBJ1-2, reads DAGVTQSPTHLIKTRGQQVTLRCSPKSGHDTVSWYQQALGQGPQFIFQYYEEEERQRGNFPDRFSGHQFPNYSSELNVNALLLGDSALYLCASSLVPGVYYGYTFGSGTRLTVV.